This TCR beta chain was captured in a study of breast tumors, draining lymph nodes, adjacent tissues. Study observations and caveats: Tumors had less TCR diversity than lymph nodes, more than nontumor tissue. Findings are consistent with lymph node origin and intratumoral expansion of most tumor T cells. Tumor T cell lymph node origin was a supported hypothesis, not proven.

This CDR3 contains 14 residues. Trimming removed 5 bases at V and 5 bases at J, with 11 bases between. CDR1 and CDR2 (germline): SGDLS, YYNGEE. At least ten counts were recorded for this clonotype. Antigen unknown. TCRdb fed the multiplex PCR reads into MiXCR, producing one record per CDR3 protein. The sample holds nearly 200,000 distinct CDR3 sequences, 30% to 40% seen once. Axillary draining lymph nodes of breast cancer patients supplied the node samples. The sequenced sample was axillary lymph node tissue. The chain uses TRBV9 and TRBJ1-6, with a weak D call TRBD1 (5 bases). The receptor was isolated from a female donor with breast cancer. Some clones in this sample may be carry-over from other donors' samples. The CDR3 sequence is CASRKTENNSPLHF. In DNA, the CDR3 is TGTGCCAGCAGAAAGACAGAAAATAATTCACCCCTCCACTTT.